The 22 T cell receptor beta chains reported below all come from one sample, sequenced in a study of blood T cell repertoires in COVID-19. TCRdb's table, derived via immunoSEQ multiplex PCR, lists solely in-frame clones and lacks some. The sample shows over 200,000 clones, over 75% of them seen only once. The sequenced material came from peripheral blood. The receptors originated from a man in his forties with active or convalescent COVID-19.

This sequence joins TRBV7-3 and TRBJ1-1; D is uncertain. In germline, CDR1 is SGHTA, CDR2 FQGTGA. The CDR3 length is 13 residues. The V end was cut by 2 bases, the J end by 1 base, with 5 bases between. The CDR3 is CASSLDSNTEAFF. CDR3 bases: TGTGCCAGCAGCTTAGACTCGAACACTGAAGCTTTCTTT. Looking up the rest from reference TRBV7-3 and TRBJ1-1 gives the full variable domain: GAGVSQTPSNKVTEKGKYVELRCDPISGHTALYWYRQSLGQGPEFLIYFQGTGAADDSGLPNDRFFAVRPEGSVSTLKIQRTERGDSAVYLCASSLDSNTEAFFGQGTRLTVV.

Only one count was recorded for this clone. V and J are TRBV6-1 and TRBJ1-3, with unresolved D. Trimming took off 2 bases at V and 0 bases at J, with 11 bases between the two ends. The CDR3 consists of 16 residues. Germline V CDR1 and CDR2: MNHNS, SASEGT. This CDR3 is CASSERVGRSGNTIYF. CDR3 bases: TGTGCCAGCAGTGAACGGGTAGGCCGCTCTGGAAACACCATATATTTT.

V is TRBV6-4 and J is TRBJ2-2; 7 bases agree with TRBD2. Germline V CDR1 and CDR2: MRHNA, SNTAGT. The ends lost 5 bases at V and 6 bases at J; junction bases unmatched: 12. CDR3 length: 16 residues. The CDR3 DNA is TGTGCCAGCAGTAAGTCGCGGGGGTCAGCACCCGGGGAGCTGTTTTTT. This gives the protein CASSKSRGSAPGELFF.

This sequence joins TRBV7-6 and TRBJ2-7; D might be TRBD2 (5 bases). CDR1 is SGHVS and CDR2 is FNYEAQ in the germline V gene. The CDR3 is 17 residues long. V lost 0 bases and J lost 1, with 16 bases in between. This CDR3 reads CASSLASGSYGSYEQYF. CDR3 nucleotides: TGTGCCAGCAGCTTAGCGAGCGGCTCATATGGATCCTACGAGCAGTACTTC.

This clone showed up just a few times. The rearrangement uses TRBV19 and TRBJ1-2; D is ambiguous. The CDR3 has 13 amino acids. Per the germline V gene, CDR1 is LNHDA and CDR2 is SQIVND (reference sequence). V was pared by 1 base and J by 7 bases, with 10 bases between. CDR3 loop: CASSIGTVPGYTF. The CDR3 DNA is TGTGCCAGTAGTATAGGAACGGTTCCTGGCTACACCTTC.

The genes are TRBV4-2 and TRBJ2-1, with TRBD1 matching over 7 bases. This CDR3 contains 16 residues. CDR1 is LGHNA, CDR2 YNFKEQ, per germline. The V and J ends lost 5 bases and 1 base, in that order; junction bases with no gene match: 8. CDR3 amino acids: CASSSRRGQSYNEQFF. The CDR3 DNA follows: TGTGCCAGCAGCTCACGACGGGGACAGTCCTACAATGAGCAGTTCTTC.

J is TRBJ1-2 and V is TRBV29-1; 10 bases are a match to TRBD1. The CDR3 totals 13 residues. CDR1 and CDR2 (germline): SQVTM, ANQGSEA. V gave up 4 bases and J gave up 4 bases; unmatched junction bases: 3. CDR3 loop: CSVGTGGFYGYTF. Here the CDR3 DNA reads TGCAGCGTTGGGACAGGGGGATTCTATGGCTACACCTTC.

The rearrangement uses TRBV5-1 and TRBJ2-5, with 10 bases matching TRBD2. Per germline, CDR1 SGHRS and CDR2 YFSETQ. This CDR3 has 16 residues. V trimming: 4 bases; J trimming: 0 bases; junction bases outside the gene matches: 6. The CDR3 nucleotides are TGCGCCAGCAGCCACGGACTAGCGGACAACCAAGAGACCCAGTACTTC. Amino acids: CASSHGLADNQETQYF.

This chain connects TRBV18 to TRBJ2-5; D not certain. This CDR3 has 13 residues. The germline V gene has CDR1 KGHSH and CDR2 LQKENI. Between the trimmed V and J ends, which lost 3 bases and 5 bases, there was a span of 10 bases. The CDR3 sequence: CASSPFNGETQYF. The CDR3 DNA sequence: TGTGCCAGCTCACCCTTTAACGGTGAGACCCAGTACTTC.

The chain couples TRBV18 to TRBJ1-3; the D gene is possibly TRBD1 (5 bases). V lost 5 bases and J 0 bases, leaving 8 bases between the germline ends. CDR1 is KGHSH, CDR2 LQKENI, per germline. CDR3 length equals 14 residues. CDR3 DNA sequence: TGTGCCAGCTCAGTACAGGACTCTGGAAACACCATATATTTT. Translated, it gives CASSVQDSGNTIYF.

CDR3 region: CASSPHGEAIQPQHF. The CDR3 nucleotides are TGTGCCAGTAGTCCGCACGGAGAGGCTATTCAGCCCCAGCATTTT. This chain joins TRBV19 and TRBJ1-5; D remains ambiguous. V gave up 5 bases and J gave up 6 bases, with 17 bases separating them. Germline V gene data show CDR1 as LNHDA and CDR2 as SQIVND (reference sequence). This CDR3 has 15 residues.

The chain recombines TRBV5-1 with TRBJ2-3; perhaps TRBD2 as D (5 bases). CDR3 length: 15 amino acids. CDR1 and CDR2 from the germline V gene are SGHRS and YFSETQ. V dropped 0 bases and J dropped 3 bases, with 11 bases sitting between them. The CDR3 sequence: CASSLDGIGTDTQYF. The CDR3 bases are TGCGCCAGCAGCTTGGACGGGATCGGAACAGATACGCAGTATTTT.

V is TRBV9 and J is TRBJ1-1, with 8 bases matching TRBD1. Germline V gene lookup returns CDR1 SGDLS and CDR2 YYNGEE. The CDR3 spans 15 residues. Germline trimming cut 3 bases from V and 1 base from J; bases unmatched to any gene: 5. CDR3 amino acids: CASSAVGTGNTEAFF. The DNA for the CDR3 is TGTGCCAGCAGCGCGGTTGGGACAGGGAACACTGAAGCTTTCTTT.

The chain uses TRBV21-1 and TRBJ2-5; the table's D call TRBD1 went unverified against the DNA. TRBV21-1 is labeled a pseudogene. The CDR3 runs to 16 residues. Written as DNA, the CDR3 is TGTGCCAGCAGCAAAGCGCAGGGGGGACATCAAGAGACCCAGTACTTC. Translating it yields CASSKAQGGHQETQYF.

This rearrangement joins TRBV5-1 to TRBJ2-7; 12 bases fit TRBD2. CDR1 and CDR2 (germline): SGHRS, YFSETQ. Trimming at V came to 1 base and at J to 7 bases, leaving 6 bases not matched to a gene. The CDR3 runs 15 residues. The CDR3 nucleotides read TGCGCCAGCAGCTTGCTAGCGGGAGGGCCGGGAGAGCAGTACTTC. This gives the protein CASSLLAGGPGEQYF. The full variable domain, its missing parts supplied by reference TRBV5-1 and TRBJ2-7, is KAGVTQTPRYLIKTRGQQVTLSCSPISGHRSVSWYQQTPGQGLQFLFEYFSETQRNKGNFPGRFSGRQFSNSRSEMNVSTLELGDSALYLCASSLLAGGPGEQYFGPGTRLTVT.

J is TRBJ2-3 and V is TRBV10-1; TRBD1 might be the D (5 bases). Trimming cost V 6 bases and J 1 base, with 14 bases left between them. This CDR3 region has 15 residues. Germline lookup yields CDR1 WNHNN and CDR2 SYGVQD (reference sequence). CDR3 bases: TGCGCCAGCAGCGCTGGACACGGAGGCACAGATACGCAGTATTTT. The encoded protein is CASSAGHGGTDTQYF.

V gene TRBV28 combines with J gene TRBJ1-5; D remains ambiguous. With 3 bases removed from V and 1 base from J, the gap between germline ends came to 7 bases. Germline-derived CDR1 and CDR2 are MDHEN and SYDVKM. The CDR3 loop spans 14 amino acids. This chain's CDR3 is CASSFVSSNQPQHF. In nucleotides, the CDR3 is TGTGCCAGCAGTTTTGTATCGAGCAATCAGCCCCAGCATTTT.

The gene calls are TRBV7-8 and TRBJ1-3; D call uncertain. Trimming removed 4 bases from V and 4 bases from J, with 17 bases in between. This CDR3 is 16 amino acids long. The germline gives CDR1 SGHVS, CDR2 FQNEAQ. The DNA of the CDR3 is TGTGCCAGCAGCTCCCCCCAGGAAGAGAGCGGAAACACCATATATTTT. This codes for CASSSPQEESGNTIYF.

This sequence joins TRBV4-1 and TRBJ2-7; D perhaps matches TRBD1 (5 bases). Germline loops: CDR1 MGHRA, CDR2 YSYEKL. The CDR3 consists of 17 residues. V gave up 0 bases and J gave up 2 bases, with 17 bases separating them. The CDR3 protein is CASSQDKGEMAPYEQYF. The CDR3 DNA sequence: TGCGCCAGCAGCCAAGATAAAGGGGAAATGGCCCCCTACGAGCAGTACTTC.

J is TRBJ1-3 and V is TRBV4-2, with TRBD1 matching 7 bases. CDR3 size: 17 residues. Per germline, CDR1 LGHNA and CDR2 YNFKEQ. J gave up 2 bases and V 4 bases, and 11 bases lay outside the gene matches. The CDR3 is CASSLASARGAGNTIYF. Written as DNA, the CDR3 is TGTGCCAGCAGCCTAGCGTCGGCCAGGGGGGCTGGAAACACCATATATTTT.

The DNA for the CDR3 is TGTGCCAGCAGCCGCGGACAGGGAGGCCTCTACGAGCAGTACTTC. This encodes CASSRGQGGLYEQYF. The chain has TRBV11-2 and TRBJ2-7; TRBD1 matches 8 bases. CDR3 size: 15 residues. Germline lookup yields CDR1 SGHAT and CDR2 FQNNGV. The V gene end was trimmed by 5 bases and the J gene end by 3 bases; junction bases not matched to a gene: 9.

The rearrangement links TRBV2 to TRBJ1-5; maybe TRBD1 (5 bases). Trimming removed 3 bases at V and 5 bases at J, with 14 bases between. The CDR3 covers 15 residues. Germline CDR1 and CDR2: SNHLY and FYNNEI. CDR3 bases: TGTGCCAGCAGTGATGGTTCAGGGATGTATCAGCCCCAGCATTTT. As protein: CASSDGSGMYQPQHF.